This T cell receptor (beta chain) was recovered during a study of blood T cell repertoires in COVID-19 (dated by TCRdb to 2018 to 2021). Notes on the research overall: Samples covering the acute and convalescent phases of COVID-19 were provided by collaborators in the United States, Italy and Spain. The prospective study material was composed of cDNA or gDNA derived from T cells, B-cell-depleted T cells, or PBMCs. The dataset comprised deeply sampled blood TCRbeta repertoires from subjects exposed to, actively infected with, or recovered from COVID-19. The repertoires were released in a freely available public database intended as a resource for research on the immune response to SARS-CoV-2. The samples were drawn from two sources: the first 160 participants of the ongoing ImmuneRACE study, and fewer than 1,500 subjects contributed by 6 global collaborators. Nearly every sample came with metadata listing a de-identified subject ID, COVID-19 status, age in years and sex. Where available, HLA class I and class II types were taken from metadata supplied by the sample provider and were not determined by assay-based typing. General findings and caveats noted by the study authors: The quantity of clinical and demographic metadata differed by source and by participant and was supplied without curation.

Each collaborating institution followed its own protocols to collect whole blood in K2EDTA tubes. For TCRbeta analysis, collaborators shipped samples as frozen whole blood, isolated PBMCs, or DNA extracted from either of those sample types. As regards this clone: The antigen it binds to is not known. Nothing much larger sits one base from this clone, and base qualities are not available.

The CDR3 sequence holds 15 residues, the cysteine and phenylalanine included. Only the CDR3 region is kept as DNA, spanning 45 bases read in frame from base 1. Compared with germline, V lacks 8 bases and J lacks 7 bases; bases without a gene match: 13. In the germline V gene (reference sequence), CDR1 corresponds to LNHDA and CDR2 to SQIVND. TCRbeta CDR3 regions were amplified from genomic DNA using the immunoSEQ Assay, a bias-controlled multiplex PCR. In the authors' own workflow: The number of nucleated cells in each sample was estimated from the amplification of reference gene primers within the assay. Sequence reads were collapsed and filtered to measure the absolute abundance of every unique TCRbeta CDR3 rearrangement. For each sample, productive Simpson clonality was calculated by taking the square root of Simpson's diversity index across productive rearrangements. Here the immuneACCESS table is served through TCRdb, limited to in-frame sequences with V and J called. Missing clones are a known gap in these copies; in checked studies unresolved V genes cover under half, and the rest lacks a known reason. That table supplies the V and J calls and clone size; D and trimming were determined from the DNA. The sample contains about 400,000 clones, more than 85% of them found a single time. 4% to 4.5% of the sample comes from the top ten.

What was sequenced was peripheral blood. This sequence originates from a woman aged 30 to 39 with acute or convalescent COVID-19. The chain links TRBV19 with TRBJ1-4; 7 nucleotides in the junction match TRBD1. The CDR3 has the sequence CASSEEGALGEKLFF. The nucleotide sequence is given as TGTGCCAGTTCCGAAGAGGGGGCTCTGGGTGAAAAACTGTTTTTT. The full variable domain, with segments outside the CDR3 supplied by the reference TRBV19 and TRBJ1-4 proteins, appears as DGGITQSPKYLFRKEGQNVTLSCEQNLNHDAMYWYRQDPGQGLRLIYYSQIVNDFQKGDIAEGYSVSREKKESFPLTVTSAQKNPTAFYLCASSEEGALGEKLFFGSGTQLSVL.